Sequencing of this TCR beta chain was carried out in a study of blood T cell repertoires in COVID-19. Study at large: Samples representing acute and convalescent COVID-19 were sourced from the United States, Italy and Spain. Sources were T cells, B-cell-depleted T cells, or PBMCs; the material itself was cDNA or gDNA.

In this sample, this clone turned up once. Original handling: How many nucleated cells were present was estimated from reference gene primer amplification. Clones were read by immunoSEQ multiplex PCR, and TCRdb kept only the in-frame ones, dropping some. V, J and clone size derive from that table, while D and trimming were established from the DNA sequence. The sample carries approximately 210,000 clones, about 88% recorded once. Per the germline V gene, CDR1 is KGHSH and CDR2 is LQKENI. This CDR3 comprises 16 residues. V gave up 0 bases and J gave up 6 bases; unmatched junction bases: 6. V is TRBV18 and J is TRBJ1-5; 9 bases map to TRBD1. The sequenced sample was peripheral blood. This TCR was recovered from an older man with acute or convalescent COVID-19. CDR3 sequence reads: CASSPPLGQGRQPQHF. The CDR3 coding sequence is TGTGCCAGCTCACCACCCCTCGGACAGGGGCGTCAGCCCCAGCATTTT.